This T cell receptor beta chain was identified during a study of T cells in Graves' hyperthyroidism and ophthalmopathy. General study findings and limits: Peripheral blood also featured most of the thyroid clonotypes expanded above 0.001. A model of 13 V-J features distinguished ophthalmopathy from stable hyperthyroidism.

With regard to this clonotype: Its antigen is as yet unknown.

Amplified TCR beta CDR3 regions came from RNA transcripts. HTBI primers were used for first-round RT-PCR of the TCR CDR3. TCRdb re-called the multiplex PCR reads with MiXCR, one entry per CDR3 protein. The sample lists approximately 400,000 distinct CDR3 sequences, around 13% occurring once. Per germline, CDR1 MNHNY and CDR2 SVGAGI (reference sequence). The V and J ends lost 2 bases and 5 bases respectively, with 6 bases between them. The CDR3 contains 12 residues. Stable Graves' hyperthyroidism denoted no ophthalmopathy progression over 18 months. Used for diagnoses were clinical symptoms, serum thyroxine and TRAb, thyroid ultrasound and orbital computed tomography.

The sequenced material came from blood. The chain combines TRBV6-6 with TRBJ2-5; D is unclear. This TCR was sampled from a woman aged 55-69 years with Graves' hyperthyroidism. CDR3 amino acids: CASSYPRETQYF. The CDR3 region has the DNA TGTGCCAGCAGTTACCCGCGTGAGACCCAGTACTTC.